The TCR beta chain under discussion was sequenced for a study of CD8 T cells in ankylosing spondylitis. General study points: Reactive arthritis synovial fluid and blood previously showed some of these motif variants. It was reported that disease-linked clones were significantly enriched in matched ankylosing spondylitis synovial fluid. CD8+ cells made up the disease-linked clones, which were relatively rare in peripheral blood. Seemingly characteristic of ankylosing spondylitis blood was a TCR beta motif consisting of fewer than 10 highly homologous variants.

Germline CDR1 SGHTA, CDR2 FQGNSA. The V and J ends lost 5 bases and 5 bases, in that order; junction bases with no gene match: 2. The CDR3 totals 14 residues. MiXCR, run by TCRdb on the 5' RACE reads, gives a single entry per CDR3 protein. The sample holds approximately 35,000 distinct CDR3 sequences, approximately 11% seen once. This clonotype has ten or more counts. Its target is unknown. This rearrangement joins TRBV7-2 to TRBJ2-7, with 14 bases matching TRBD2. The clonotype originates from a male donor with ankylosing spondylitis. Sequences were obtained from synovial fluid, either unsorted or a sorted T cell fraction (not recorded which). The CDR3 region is CASSPGLAGDEQYF. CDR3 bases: TGTGCCAGCAGCCCGGGACTAGCGGGAGACGAGCAGTACTTC.